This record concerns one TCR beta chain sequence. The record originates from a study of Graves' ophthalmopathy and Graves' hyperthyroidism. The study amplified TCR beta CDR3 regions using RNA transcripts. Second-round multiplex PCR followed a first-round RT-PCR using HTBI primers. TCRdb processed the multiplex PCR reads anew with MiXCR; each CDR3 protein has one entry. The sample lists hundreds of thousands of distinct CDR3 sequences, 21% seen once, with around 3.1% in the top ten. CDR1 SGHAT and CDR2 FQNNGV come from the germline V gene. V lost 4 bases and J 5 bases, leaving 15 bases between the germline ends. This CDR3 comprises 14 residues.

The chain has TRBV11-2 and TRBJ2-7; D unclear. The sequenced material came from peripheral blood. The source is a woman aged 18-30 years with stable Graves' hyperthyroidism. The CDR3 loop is CASSSPRLRHEQYF. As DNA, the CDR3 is TGTGCCAGCAGCTCCCCACGTCTCCGACACGAGCAGTACTTC.